This T cell receptor (beta chain) came from a study of cytomegalovirus exposure and HLA in healthy donors. Study results and caveats: In an earlier analysis, most TCR beta V segments were productive about 87% or about 30% of the time. The listing of 150 to 200 TCR beta chains classed them as cytomegalovirus-associated.

Turning to this clone: Its target is not known.

Researchers ran the PCR with 60 Vbeta and 13 Jbeta primers. Here immunoSEQ multiplex PCR was the method, and the copy in TCRdb shows in-frame clones only, minus some. The sample includes approximately 160,000 clones, about 80% of them seen just once. V was clipped by 6 bases and J by 7 bases, with 9 bases between them. Germline values: CDR1 MDHEN, CDR2 SYDVKM. The CDR3 loop spans 11 amino acids. The specimen was PBMCs. The clonotype originates from a woman between 25 and 40 years old in good health and CMV-seropositive. The chain employs TRBV28 and TRBJ2-5; D might be TRBD2 (5 bases). In DNA, the CDR3 is TGTGCCAGCAGCTCAACTAGGACCCAGTACTTC. This translates into CASSSTRTQYF.